The 21 T cell receptor beta chains reported below all come from one sample, sequenced in a study of neurological immune-mediated disorders. Sample time point: longitudinal time-point 1 (baseline). TCRdb reanalysed the 5' RACE reads using MiXCR and keeps one entry per CDR3 protein. The data hold roughly 61,000 distinct CDR3 sequences, with roughly a tenth observed a single time. Sequenced sample: PBMCs. These receptors were taken from a male donor with HTLV-1-associated myelopathy (HAM/TSP).

The table lists this clonotype with many counts. The chain is built from TRBV24-1 and TRBJ1-5; D ambiguous. V was cut by 3 bases and J by 0 bases, with 11 bases left in between. The CDR3 totals 16 residues. Germline CDR1 reads KGHDR; CDR2 reads SFDVKD. The CDR3 loop reads CATSDQTGPSNQPQHF. The CDR3 bases are TGTGCCACCAGTGATCAAACCGGACCTAGCAATCAGCCCCAGCATTTT.

This clonotype was counted ten times or more. The V call is TRBV5-5, the J call TRBJ2-6; D could derive from TRBD1 or TRBD2 (5 bases each). Trimming removed 4 bases at V and 4 bases at J, with 15 bases between. The germline gives CDR1 SGHKS, CDR2 YYEKEE (reference sequence). The CDR3 totals 16 residues. For the CDR3, the DNA is TGTGCCAGCAGCCGGGGCGAGGGACCCGGGGCCAACGTCCTGACTTTC. Translation: CASSRGEGPGANVLTF.

This clonotype showed up many times. The chain employs TRBV7-2 and TRBJ2-3, with TRBD1 matching 7 bases. After removal of 4 bases from V and 0 bases from J, the junction contained 1 base not matched to a gene. Looked up from germline, CDR1 is SGHTA and CDR2 is FQGNSA. There are 14 residues in the CDR3. CDR3 residues: CASSSDRSTDTQYF. CDR3 DNA sequence: TGTGCCAGCAGCTCGGACAGGAGCACAGATACGCAGTATTTT.

Ten or more counts support this clonotype. This sequence joins TRBV13 and TRBJ2-3; D is possibly TRBD2 (5 bases). Germline values: CDR1 PRHDT, CDR2 FYEKMQ (reference sequence). Trimming took off 1 base at V and 10 bases at J, with 9 bases between the two ends. CDR3 length: 12 amino acids. The CDR3 region is CASSLAREAQYF. The CDR3 nucleotides read TGTGCCAGCAGCTTAGCACGGGAAGCGCAGTATTTT.

This clonotype was recorded many times. The rearrangement uses TRBV19 and TRBJ2-5, with D possibly matching TRBD1 (6 bases). Per germline, CDR1 LNHDA and CDR2 SQIVND (reference sequence). The CDR3 covers 15 residues. Trimming removed 1 base at V and 1 base at J, with 10 bases between. DNA of the CDR3: TGTGCCAGTAGTATAGCCCGAGGGGGCCAAGAGACCCAGTACTTC. As protein: CASSIARGGQETQYF.

This clonotype was found many times. This chain's CDR3 is CASSLMANTGELFF. The CDR3, as DNA: TGTGCCAGCAGCTTAATGGCGAACACCGGGGAGCTGTTTTTT. This chain joins TRBV7-7 and TRBJ2-2; D gene uncertain. Looked up from germline, CDR1 is SSHAT and CDR2 is FNYEAQ (reference sequence). V lost 2 bases, J lost 0 bases, and 4 bases lay in between. CDR3 length: 14 amino acids.

This clonotype was seen many times. The chain joins TRBV9 to TRBJ2-2; D might be TRBD1 (6 bases). The CDR3 is 15 residues long. Germline loops: CDR1 SGDLS, CDR2 YYNGEE. Deletions cut 0 bases from V and 6 bases from J, with 12 bases between. The CDR3 loop is CASSVAGVTAGELFF. The CDR3 DNA reads as TGTGCCAGCAGCGTAGCAGGGGTAACGGCCGGGGAGCTGTTTTTT.

In this sample, this clonotype turned up a few times. At one boundary the junction diverges from the germline segment, which might be a read error. The rearrangement uses TRBV27 and TRBJ2-7; 9 positions match TRBD1. Germline V CDR1 and CDR2: MNHEY, SMNVEV (reference sequence). CDR3 size: 15 residues. The CDR3 loop reads CVSSLYFDRGYEQYF. CDR3 bases: TGTGTCAGCAGTTTATACTTCGACAGGGGGTACGAGCAGTACTTC.

There are many counts of this clonotype. J is TRBJ1-1 and V is TRBV5-5; D gene ambiguous. The CDR3 is 11 amino acids. The ends were cut back, 2 bases at V and 7 bases at J, with 6 bases in the middle. CDR1 SGHKS and CDR2 YYEKEE come from the germline V gene (reference sequence). The CDR3, as DNA: TGTGCCAGCAGCTTCGGAGGTGAAGCTTTCTTT. This gives the protein CASSFGGEAFF.

In the case of this clonotype: A read error is possible here, since a much larger clone lies one base away. The rearrangement links TRBV20-1 to TRBJ2-3, with 10 bases identical to TRBD2. J lost 6 bases, V lost 0 bases, and 9 bases had no gene match. Germline CDR1 and CDR2: DFQATT and SNEGSKA (reference sequence). The CDR3 covers 16 residues. CDR3 in amino acids: CSARDSSGGEGDTQYF. For the CDR3, the DNA is TGCAGTGCTAGAGATTCAAGCGGGGGGGAAGGGGATACGCAGTATTTT.

This clonotype was observed many times. DNA for the CDR3: TGTGCCAGCAGGGATGGGACTAGCGGGGGCCCCCATGGGACCCAGTACTTC. Translation gives CASRDGTSGGPHGTQYF. This chain uses TRBV12-3 or TRBV12-4 with TRBJ2-5, with 14 positions matching TRBD2. The CDR3 loop spans 17 amino acids. Unmatched junction bases numbered 13, after V lost 6 bases and J lost 7 bases.

This clonotype was found many times. This chain uses TRBV10-3 with TRBJ1-5; D unresolved. The length of the CDR3 is 13 residues. Germline V gene sequence: CDR1 ENHRY, CDR2 SYGVKD. V lost 7 bases and J 3 bases, leaving 10 bases between the germline ends. CDR3 loop: CAITGGINQPQHF. The CDR3 coding sequence is TGTGCCATCACAGGCGGGATCAATCAGCCCCAGCATTTT.

Regarding this clonotype: A clone one base away is much larger, so this may be a read error. CDR3: CASSLAPFYGYTF. CDR3 bases: TGTGCCAGCAGTTTAGCCCCTTTCTATGGCTACACCTTC. This chain uses TRBV27 with TRBJ1-2; the D is unclear. The V end lost 2 bases, the J end lost 4 bases, and 8 bases lay between the germline ends. The CDR3 has 13 residues. In germline, CDR1 is MNHEY, CDR2 SMNVEV (reference sequence).

This clonotype was observed at least ten times. The chain is built from TRBV28 and TRBJ1-2; D possibly corresponds to TRBD1 (5 bases). The CDR3 totals 17 residues. From germline, CDR1 is MDHEN and CDR2 SYDVKM. The V and J ends lost 6 bases and 7 bases respectively, with 27 bases between them. The DNA of the CDR3 is TGTGCCAGCAGCCCCTTCCGGGACGATCAAATAGGTGGTGGCTACACCTTC. This translates into CASSPFRDDQIGGGYTF.

As for this clonotype: A much more abundant neighbour one base away suggests this may be a read error. The rearrangement links TRBV5-1 to TRBJ2-7, with 7 bases lining up with TRBD1. The germline V gene has CDR1 SGHRS and CDR2 YFSETQ. The CDR3 sequence is 14 residues long. CDR3 protein: CASSATGPGYDQYF. The DNA for the CDR3 is TGCGCCAGCAGCGCGACAGGGCCGGGCTACGATCAGTACTTC.

This clonotype was seen ten or more times. The genes are TRBV9 and TRBJ1-4; D unclear. The CDR3 spans 16 residues. Germline CDR1 SGDLS, CDR2 YYNGEE. Trimming removed 4 bases at V and 8 bases at J, with 21 bases between. The CDR3 coding sequence is TGTGCCAGCAGCCCACCGGGAGGACCGGGAGTGGAAAAACTGTTTTTT. Translated, it gives CASSPPGGPGVEKLFF.

This clonotype was counted at least ten times. V gene TRBV6-2 or TRBV6-3 combines with J gene TRBJ2-7; possible D gene TRBD1, 7 bases. V lost 2 bases and J lost 2, with 16 bases in between. This CDR3 region has 16 residues. Germline loops: CDR1 MNHEY, CDR2 SVGEGT. The CDR3 loop is CASSYAQQGTPYEQYF. The CDR3 region has the DNA TGTGCCAGCAGTTACGCGCAACAGGGGACTCCCTACGAGCAGTACTTC.

In this sample, this clonotype turned up many times. V gene TRBV5-1 combines with J gene TRBJ2-7; 11 nucleotides align to TRBD1. The germline V gene encodes CDR1 SGHRS and CDR2 YFSETQ. After removal of 1 base from V and 2 bases from J, the junction contained 2 bases not matched to a gene. The CDR3 is made up of 15 amino acids. This CDR3 is CASSLMGQGAYEQYF. DNA of the CDR3: TGCGCCAGCAGCTTGATGGGACAGGGGGCCTACGAGCAGTACTTC.

This clonotype was seen repeatedly, ten times or more. The V and J genes are TRBV12-3 or TRBV12-4 and TRBJ1-1; D unresolved. The V end was cut by 2 bases, the J end by 4 bases, with 8 bases between. This CDR3 is built from 13 residues. The DNA for the CDR3 is TGTGCCAGCAGTTTACGAGGGTTCACTGAAGCTTTCTTT. Translation: CASSLRGFTEAFF.

The rearrangement links TRBV20-1 to TRBJ2-7; a possible D gene is TRBD1 (7 bases). V lost 6 bases and J lost 3, with 18 bases in between. The CDR3 totals 14 residues. The germline V gene encodes CDR1 DFQATT and CDR2 SNEGSKA (reference sequence). CDR3 sequence (DNA): TGCAGTGCCCCTTTCCAGGGGGGCCACTACGAGCAGTACTTC. It is translated as CSAPFQGGHYEQYF.

This clonotype was seen many times. The V and J genes are TRBV12-3 or TRBV12-4 and TRBJ1-5; possibly TRBD1 for D (5 bases). The CDR3 runs 16 residues. Trimming stripped 3 bases from V and 6 bases from J, with 18 bases between. In DNA, the CDR3 is TGTGCCAGCAGTTTGATGGGACCTTTTGGGATTCAGCCCCAGCATTTT. The encoded protein is CASSLMGPFGIQPQHF.